What follows are 26 T cell receptor beta chains derived from one specimen sequenced in a study of shared clonotypes between healthy human individuals. Naive CD8 cells lacked CD45RO, underwent positive selection for CCR7 and left out terminally differentiated effector memory CD45RA+ cells. Some clones are missing from TCRdb's copy, which holds only in-frame ones; the method was immunoSEQ multiplex PCR. Here the sample spans approximately 600,000 clones, 95% being singletons. Sequenced sample: naive CD8+ T cells sorted from blood. Receptors were obtained from a woman aged 25-40 years in good health.

This clone was seen a single time. The chain joins TRBV5-6 to TRBJ2-1; the match to TRBD2 covers 7 bases. The CDR3 extends over 14 amino acids. J gave up 4 bases and V 1 base, and 2 bases lay outside the gene matches. CDR1 is SGHDT and CDR2 is YYEEEE in the germline V gene. The CDR3 protein is CASSLREAYNEQFF. The CDR3, as DNA: TGTGCCAGCAGCTTGCGGGAGGCGTACAATGAGCAGTTCTTC.

The gene calls are TRBV7-5 and TRBJ2-7; the table's D call, TRBD2, has no DNA check behind it. TRBV7-5 is given as a pseudogene. The CDR3 covers 17 residues. CDR3 amino acids: CVRSPLAVTKVTYEQYF. The CDR3 coding sequence is TGTGTCAGAAGCCCACTAGCGGTAACTAAGGTAACCTACGAGCAGTACTTC.

The chain employs TRBV29-1 and TRBJ2-3, with D hard to call. Germline V gene sequence: CDR1 SQVTM, CDR2 ANQGSEA. Trimming cost V 5 bases and J 6 bases, with 12 bases left between them. The CDR3 runs 12 residues. DNA of the CDR3: TGCAGCGTTACCGCGGATTCCGATACGCAGTATTTT. It is translated as CSVTADSDTQYF.

This chain connects TRBV27 to TRBJ2-7; possible D gene TRBD2, 5 bases. Per the germline V gene, CDR1 is MNHEY and CDR2 is SMNVEV (reference sequence). Trimming cost V 2 bases and J 2 bases, with 19 bases left between them. This CDR3 has 17 amino acids. CDR3 in amino acids: CASSLILAGITPYEQYF. CDR3 DNA sequence: TGTGCCAGCAGTTTAATCCTCGCGGGTATTACACCCTACGAGCAGTACTTC.

The chain recombines TRBV27 with TRBJ2-7; 7 nucleotides align to TRBD2. The trim removed 4 bases at V and 6 bases at J, leaving 3 bases unmatched. This CDR3 contains 12 residues. Germline V CDR1 and CDR2: MNHEY, SMNVEV (reference sequence). CDR3 in amino acids: CASSSLASEQYF. The CDR3 bases are TGTGCCAGCAGTTCACTAGCGAGCGAGCAGTACTTC.

The genes are TRBV7-8 and TRBJ2-5; perhaps TRBD2 as D (6 bases). This CDR3 contains 17 residues. Germline values: CDR1 SGHVS, CDR2 FQNEAQ. V was pared by 5 bases and J by 9 bases, with 28 bases between. This CDR3 is CASSDPPTGAGGEAQYF. The CDR3 region has the DNA TGTGCCAGCAGCGACCCACCTACCGGGGCCGGAGGGGAGGCCCAGTACTTC.

This clone was counted a single time. The CDR3 sequence is CASSLYPGTSGANVLTF. CDR3 bases: TGTGCCAGCAGTTTATATCCAGGAACCTCTGGGGCCAACGTCCTGACTTTC. This chain uses TRBV27 with TRBJ2-6; D is undetermined. The V gene lost 1 base and the J gene lost 0 bases, with 10 bases spanning the gap. The CDR3 is 17 amino acids. The germline V gene encodes CDR1 MNHEY and CDR2 SMNVEV (reference sequence). The full variable domain, its missing parts supplied by reference TRBV27 and TRBJ2-6, is EAQVTQNPRYLITVTGKKLTVTCSQNMNHEYMSWYRQDPGLGLRQIYYSMNVEVTDKGDVPEGYKVSRKEKRNFPLILESPSPNQTSLYFCASSLYPGTSGANVLTFGAGSRLTVL.

The chain combines TRBV6-1 with TRBJ1-5; no definite D call. This CDR3 has 15 residues. Germline V gene sequence: CDR1 MNHNS, CDR2 SASEGT. V was clipped by 1 base and J by 4 bases, with 11 bases between them. CDR3 DNA: TGTGCCAGCAGTGAAGTTGAAGGAACTAATCAGCCCCAGCATTTT. Translated: CASSEVEGTNQPQHF.

V usage is TRBV15 and J usage is TRBJ2-7; D perhaps matches TRBD1 (6 bases). The CDR3 is 16 amino acids. CDR1 and CDR2 from the germline V gene are LNHNV and YYDKDF (reference sequence). Trimming left V 0 bases short and J 0 bases short, with 12 bases between. The CDR3 here is CATSRDPTGLSYEQYF. In DNA, the CDR3 is TGTGCCACCAGCAGAGATCCGACAGGCCTCTCCTACGAGCAGTACTTC. Full variable domain (outside the CDR3, taken from reference TRBV15 and TRBJ2-7): DAMVIQNPRYQVTQFGKPVTLSCSQTLNHNVMYWYQQKSSQAPKLLFHYYDKDFNNEADTPDNFQSRRPNTSFCFLDIRSPGLGDTAMYLCATSRDPTGLSYEQYFGPGTRLTVT.

The V call is TRBV7-9, the J call TRBJ2-5; D gene unclear. Gene TRBJ2-7 matches the end of the DNA better, so the J call may be wrong. The CDR3 spans 14 residues. The V gene's germline CDR1 is SEHNR and CDR2 FQNEAQ (reference sequence). CDR3 region: CASSRSFGDYEQYF. The CDR3 DNA follows: TGTGCCAGCAGCAGATCCTTTGGAGACTACGAGCAGTACTTC.

The chain is built from TRBV7-8 and TRBJ2-5, with 8 bases that match TRBD2. Losses at the gene ends were 3 bases for V and 9 bases for J; bases not matched to a gene: 9. CDR3 size: 14 residues. From germline, CDR1 is SGHVS and CDR2 FQNEAQ. The CDR3 spells CASSFIQREPPQYF. The CDR3 DNA reads as TGTGCCAGCAGCTTTATCCAGCGGGAGCCCCCCCAGTACTTC.

The CDR3 nucleotides are TGTGCCAGCAGCACAGGGTACACTGAAGCTTTCTTT. It translates to CASSTGYTEAFF. The chain couples TRBV27 to TRBJ1-1; D may be TRBD1 (6 bases). Germline lookup yields CDR1 MNHEY and CDR2 SMNVEV (reference sequence). V lost 6 bases and J lost 3, with 8 bases in between. The CDR3 has 12 amino acids.

The rearrangement uses TRBV6-1 and TRBJ2-7; unclear D gene. Germline V CDR1 and CDR2: MNHNS, SASEGT. This CDR3 has 12 residues. V dropped 2 bases and J dropped 0 bases, with 2 bases sitting between them. The CDR3 loop is CASSETSYEQYF. CDR3 DNA sequence: TGTGCCAGCAGTGAAACCTCCTACGAGCAGTACTTC.

This clone was counted between two and nine times. V is TRBV7-9 and J is TRBJ1-2; tentative D call: TRBD1 (6 bases). Per the germline V gene, CDR1 is SEHNR and CDR2 is FQNEAQ (reference sequence). V lost 5 bases, J lost 3 bases, and 19 bases lay in between. This CDR3 spans 16 amino acids. The CDR3 here is CASSPAYPDSDYGYTF. The CDR3 bases are TGTGCCAGCAGCCCGGCCTACCCGGACAGCGACTATGGCTACACCTTC.

This chain uses TRBV11-2 with TRBJ2-5; D remains unclear. V was trimmed by 3 bases and J by 4 bases, leaving 6 bases between them. CDR1 and CDR2 (germline): SGHAT, FQNNGV. The CDR3 has 12 amino acids. The CDR3 DNA is TGTGCCAGCAGCTTTCTTGCAGAGACCCAGTACTTC. It codes for CASSFLAETQYF.

This chain joins TRBV5-6 and TRBJ1-2, with D unresolved. Trimming left V 4 bases short and J 0 bases short, with 10 bases between. The CDR3 spans 14 residues. CDR1 is SGHDT, CDR2 YYEEEE, per germline. This CDR3 is CASSPGVSNYGYTF. CDR3 DNA: TGTGCCAGCAGCCCGGGCGTATCTAACTATGGCTACACCTTC.

This rearrangement joins TRBV21-1 to TRBJ1-6; the tabulated D call, TRBD1, remains unverified against the DNA. TRBV21-1 is given as a pseudogene. This CDR3 is 15 amino acids long. CDR3 nucleotides: TGTGCCAGCAGCAAAGGGACAGCGTCGGATTCACCCCTCCACTTT. Protein sequence: CASSKGTASDSPLHF.

Comments on this clone: Other DNA sequences in the same sample also yield this CDR3. V gene TRBV4-1 combines with J gene TRBJ2-5; D is uncertain. Germline assignment: CDR1 MGHRA and CDR2 YSYEKL. V dropped 0 bases and J dropped 3 bases, with 5 bases sitting between them. The CDR3 is 13 residues long. CDR3 amino acids: CASSQDREETQYF. DNA of the CDR3: TGCGCCAGCAGCCAAGACAGAGAAGAGACCCAGTACTTC.

The CDR3, as DNA: TGTGCCAGCAGCGAAGGATTGGGCGAGCAGTACTTC. Translation gives CASSEGLGEQYF. This chain connects TRBV9 to TRBJ2-7; no firm D call. V gave up 3 bases and J gave up 6 bases, with 10 bases separating them. The germline CDR1 and CDR2 sequences are SGDLS and YYNGEE. The CDR3 runs 12 residues.

The chain joins TRBV30 to TRBJ2-2, with D tentatively TRBD2 (5 bases). Deletions cut 2 bases from V and 3 bases from J, with 13 bases between. Germline-derived CDR1 and CDR2 are GTSNPN and SVGIG (reference sequence). The CDR3 loop spans 15 amino acids. CDR3 nucleotides: TGTGCCTGGAGTCCGGGATTCCTCTACACCGGGGAGCTGTTTTTT. Translating gives CAWSPGFLYTGELFF.

The chain joins TRBV19 to TRBJ1-1; tentatively, D is TRBD1 (5 bases). The germline CDR1 and CDR2 sequences are LNHDA and SQIVND (reference sequence). Trimming took off 7 bases at V and 2 bases at J, with 17 bases between the two ends. The CDR3 has 15 residues. In DNA, the CDR3 is TGTGCCAGTACCATCGGGGCATATGGTAACACTGAAGCTTTCTTT. This encodes CASTIGAYGNTEAFF.

CDR3 amino acids: CASRTAGSTEAFF. The CDR3 nucleotides are TGCGCCAGCAGGACCGCAGGTTCCACTGAAGCTTTCTTT. This chain links TRBV5-1 with TRBJ1-1, with D uncertain. The CDR3 is made up of 13 amino acids. Looked up from germline, CDR1 is SGHRS and CDR2 is YFSETQ. V lost 5 bases and J lost 4, with 12 bases in between.

The rearrangement uses TRBV28 and TRBJ2-3; D unresolved. V was cut by 6 bases and J by 1 base, with 14 bases left in between. The germline V gene has CDR1 MDHEN and CDR2 SYDVKM. The CDR3 sequence is 15 residues long. The CDR3 DNA is TGTGCCAGCAGGACTTGGGTCAGAGGCACAGATACGCAGTATTTT. Protein sequence: CASRTWVRGTDTQYF. The whole variable domain, filled in from reference TRBV28 and TRBJ2-3, reads DVKVTQSSRYLVKRTGEKVFLECVQDMDHENMFWYRQDPGLGLRLIYFSYDVKMKEKGDIPEGYSVSREKKERFSLILESASTNQTSMYLCASRTWVRGTDTQYFGPGTRLTVL.

This chain joins TRBV10-1 and TRBJ2-7; TRBD2 aligns across 8 bases. This CDR3 contains 18 residues. CDR1 is WNHNN, CDR2 SYGVQD, per germline (reference sequence). V shed 3 bases and J 2 bases; nucleotides not matched to a gene: 15. The CDR3: CASSDGLAGQLTTYEQYF. CDR3 sequence (DNA): TGCGCCAGCAGTGATGGGCTAGCGGGCCAACTGACCACCTACGAGCAGTACTTC.

DNA for the CDR3: TGCGCCAGCAGCTTGGAGCAGGGTGGCACAGATACGCAGTATTTT. As protein: CASSLEQGGTDTQYF. V and J are TRBV5-1 and TRBJ2-3, with D possibly being TRBD1 (5 bases). Trimming stripped 0 bases from V and 1 base from J, with 9 bases between. The CDR3 has 15 residues. Germline V gene lookup returns CDR1 SGHRS and CDR2 YFSETQ.

This chain connects TRBV5-1 to TRBJ2-7, with TRBD1 matching 8 bases. Germline values: CDR1 SGHRS, CDR2 YFSETQ. This CDR3 is 14 amino acids long. The ends lost 8 bases at V and 2 bases at J; junction bases unmatched: 9. The CDR3 protein is CARPRDRRTYEQYF. The DNA of the CDR3 is TGCGCCAGGCCCCGGGACAGGAGAACCTACGAGCAGTACTTC.